The entry that follows covers one TCR beta chain sequence. What it recognizes is unknown. Germline values: CDR1 MRHNA, CDR2 SNTAGT. This CDR3 has 16 residues. The trim removed 8 bases at V and 1 base at J, leaving 5 bases unmatched. Mismatch repair deficiency was confirmed in all patients, by PCR or immunohistochemistry. The data originate from a study of PD-1 blockade in mismatch repair-deficient tumors. Study summary: Enrolled about 2012-2016, patients had progressing, pretreated mismatch repair-deficient cancers of over nine types. The study, taken as a whole, reports: Tumor-resident clones, often absent from pretreatment blood, expanded after pembrolizumab and then contracted.

Method: immunoSEQ multiplex PCR; TCRdb's copy keeps in-frame clones and lacks some. Here the sample spans around 38,000 clones, more than 75% being singletons. The chain links TRBV6-4 to TRBJ2-6; 10 bases match TRBD2. The sequence came from an adult with mismatch repair-deficient cancer. Here the sequenced sample was peripheral blood, taken 4 weeks after starting pembrolizumab. CDR3 in amino acids: CASQASGGSGANVLTF. CDR3 DNA sequence: TGTGCCAGCCAGGCTAGCGGGGGATCTGGGGCCAACGTCCTGACTTTC.